This is a list of T cell receptor beta chains from one sample in a study of graft-versus-host responses after intestinal transplantation. What these receptors recognize is not known. Measured with immunoSEQ multiplex PCR; TCRdb has only the in-frame clones, and not every one. This sample has 75,000 to 100,000 clones, with over 80% found just once. The source material was unstimulated CD8+ T cells sorted from spleen or lymph node cells, sampled before intestinal transplant. Source of these receptors: a human donor who received an intestinal transplant. The CDR3 runs from the conserved cysteine through the conserved F or W. The D gene is left open where the match is weak. Expanded clones get a size class; other rows say once, few or many, or leave the size out.

j_call v_call d_call clone_size cdr3_nt cdr3_aa
TRBJ2-1 TRBV30 TRBD2 NA TGTGCCTGGAACTGGTGGGTCGGGAGGGCCAGCGGAAATGAGCAGTTCTTC CAWNWWVGRASGNEQFF
TRBJ2-3 TRBV5-1 TRBD1 NA TGCGCCAGCAGCTTGAGGTTCATAGGGGGCGGTACGCAGTATTTT CASSLRFIGGGTQYF
TRBJ2-7 TRBV2 NA few TGTGCCAGCAGTGAATCCGGCGCAGGCTACGAGCAGTACTTC CASSESGAGYEQYF
TRBJ2-7 TRBV27 TRBD1 NA TGTGCCAGCAGCGGGACAGGGCTCGTCCTAGACTCCTACGAGCAGTACTTC CASSGTGLVLDSYEQYF
TRBJ2-5 TRBV7-9 NA NA TGTGCCAGCAGCTTGGCAATAGAGACCCAGTACTTC CASSLAIETQYF
TRBJ2-7 TRBV30 NA once TGTGCCTGGAGTGCTACCTACGAGCAGTACTTC CAWSATYEQYF
TRBJ1-5 TRBV19 TRBD1 NA TGTGCCAGTAGCAGCAGGGGGCTTCAGCCCCAGCATTTT CASSSRGLQPQHF
TRBJ2-7 TRBV6-5 NA NA TGTGCCAGCGGGAGTGGAGGGGGCATGGGGAACGAGCAGTACTTC CASGSGGGMGNEQYF
TRBJ2-3 TRBV28 TRBD2 NA TGTGCCAGCAGTTCTACACTAGCGGGACCAGATACGCAGTATTTT CASSSTLAGPDTQYF
TRBJ1-5 TRBV6-1 TRBD1 once TGTGCCAGCAGTGCCGGGACAGGGAGTCAGCCCCAGCATTTT CASSAGTGSQPQHF
TRBJ1-5 TRBV28 NA NA TGTGCCAGCAGTTCCAGACTTAGCAATCAGCCCCAGCATTTT CASSSRLSNQPQHF